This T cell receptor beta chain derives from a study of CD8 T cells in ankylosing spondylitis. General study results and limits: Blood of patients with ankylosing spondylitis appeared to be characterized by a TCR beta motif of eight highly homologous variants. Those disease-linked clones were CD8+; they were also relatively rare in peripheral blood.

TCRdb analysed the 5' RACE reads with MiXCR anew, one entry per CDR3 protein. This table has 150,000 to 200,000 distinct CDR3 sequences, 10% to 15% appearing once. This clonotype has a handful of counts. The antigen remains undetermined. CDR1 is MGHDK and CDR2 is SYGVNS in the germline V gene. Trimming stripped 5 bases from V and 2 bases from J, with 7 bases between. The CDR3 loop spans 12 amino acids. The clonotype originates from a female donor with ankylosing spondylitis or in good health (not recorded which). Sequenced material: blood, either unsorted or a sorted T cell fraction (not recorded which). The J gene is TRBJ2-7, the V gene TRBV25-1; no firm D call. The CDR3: CASSKNTYEQYF. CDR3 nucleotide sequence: TGTGCCAGCAGTAAGAACACCTACGAGCAGTACTTC.